The 8 T cell receptor beta chains below were found in one sample sequenced in a study of cytomegalovirus exposure and HLA in healthy donors. PCR employed 60 Vbeta and 13 Jbeta primers. Sequencing was performed with immunoSEQ multiplex PCR; in TCRdb, only in-frame clones are kept and a portion is missing. The data show about 140,000 clones, around 84% seen once. Material: PBMCs. Source of these receptors: a man aged 45-65 years in good health and CMV-seronegative.

The CDR3 loop is CASSASGQSYGYTF. CDR3 sequence (DNA): TGTGCCAGCAGCGCCTCAGGACAGTCATATGGCTACACCTTC. The chain has TRBV11-2 and TRBJ1-2; D possibly corresponds to TRBD1 (6 bases). The CDR3 is 14 residues long. Trimming removed 5 bases from V and 5 bases from J, with 15 bases in between. Looked up from germline, CDR1 is SGHAT and CDR2 is FQNNGV.

The chain links TRBV7-2 to TRBJ2-3; D might be TRBD1 (6 bases). Germline loops: CDR1 SGHTA, CDR2 FQGNSA. Trimming left V 6 bases short and J 2 bases short, with 9 bases between. The CDR3 runs to 13 residues. CDR3 sequence (DNA): TGTGCCAGCAGTAGGGGGTACACAGATACGCAGTATTTT. Amino acid sequence: CASSRGYTDTQYF.

The chain joins TRBV7-3 to TRBJ2-7; 8 positions match TRBD1. V lost 5 bases and J lost 5; bases outside the gene matches: 5. Germline V lookup: CDR1 SGHTA, CDR2 FQGTGA. The CDR3 sequence is 13 residues long. In nucleotides, the CDR3 is TGTGCCAGCAGCCTCGGGACAGGTGACGAGCAGTACTTC. Amino acid sequence: CASSLGTGDEQYF.

Only a few counts were recorded for this clone. This chain uses TRBV2 with TRBJ2-6; no clear D gene. This CDR3 contains 17 residues. Germline assignment: CDR1 SNHLY and CDR2 FYNNEI. Trimming removed 2 bases from V and 0 bases from J, with 11 bases in between. The CDR3 loop is CASSERQAGSGANVLTF. DNA for the CDR3: TGTGCCAGCAGTGAACGGCAGGCCGGCTCTGGGGCCAACGTCCTGACTTTC.

The chain couples TRBV5-1 to TRBJ2-3; a possible D gene is TRBD2 (6 bases). V shed 0 bases and J shed 11 bases, with 16 bases lying between them. Germline V gene lookup returns CDR1 SGHRS and CDR2 YFSETQ. This CDR3 comprises 14 residues. The DNA of the CDR3 is TGCGCCAGCAGCTTGGTTCCTCTAGCGATGTTGCAGTATTTT. Its translation: CASSLVPLAMLQYF.

The rearrangement links TRBV19 to TRBJ1-3, with D possibly matching TRBD1 (6 bases). CDR3 size: 17 residues. The germline CDR1 and CDR2 sequences are LNHDA and SQIVND (reference sequence). Trimming removed 4 bases at V and 2 bases at J, with 18 bases between. CDR3 in amino acids: CASSTESGVRPGNTIYF. The CDR3 DNA follows: TGTGCCAGTAGTACAGAGTCAGGGGTTCGGCCTGGAAACACCATATATTTT.

The chain joins TRBV5-4 to TRBJ2-1, with TRBD1 matching over 9 bases. This CDR3 has 16 residues. Germline trimming cut 4 bases from V and 3 bases from J; bases unmatched to any gene: 8. The V gene's germline CDR1 is SGHNT and CDR2 YYREEE (reference sequence). Here the CDR3 reads CASSGRTGADYNEQFF. DNA of the CDR3: TGTGCCAGCAGCGGACGGACAGGGGCCGACTACAATGAGCAGTTCTTC. Full variable domain (rest looked up from reference TRBV5-4 and TRBJ2-1): ETGVTQSPTHLIKTRGQQVTLRCSSQSGHNTVSWYQQALGQGPQFIFQYYREEENGRGNFPPRFSGLQFPNYSSELNVNALELDDSALYLCASSGRTGADYNEQFFGPGTRLTVL.

The chain combines TRBV6-1 with TRBJ1-3, with D unresolved. Trimming left V 6 bases short and J 4 bases short, with 13 bases between. CDR1 is MNHNS and CDR2 is SASEGT in the germline V gene. This CDR3 has 14 amino acids. The CDR3 region is CASRSGARGNTIYF. CDR3 DNA sequence: TGTGCCAGCAGGTCCGGTGCGCGGGGAAACACCATATATTTT.